In this sample, the clone carrying this T cell receptor beta chain turned up many times. What it binds is not known. Patients were left out if they had other autoimmune diseases, uncontrolled infections, pregnancy or lactation. The data originate from a study of Graves' ophthalmopathy and Graves' hyperthyroidism. The junction had 2 bases not matched to a gene; V was cut back by 4 bases and J by 1 base. This CDR3 has 15 residues. Germline V gene lookup returns CDR1 SGHTA and CDR2 FQGNSA. Beta-chain TCR CDR3 regions were amplified from RNA transcripts. An initial RT-PCR round employing HTBI primers preceded a second-round multiplex PCR. TCRdb ran MiXCR on the multiplex PCR reads and lists one entry per CDR3 protein. Of 360,000 or so distinct CDR3 sequences in the sample, around 16% were seen once. Study observations and caveats: The blood repertoire also included most expanded thyroid clonotypes above 0.001 frequency.

Input material: peripheral blood. This receptor was obtained from a woman in her late teens or twenties with Graves' ophthalmopathy. V is TRBV7-2 and J is TRBJ1-3; 9 bases map to TRBD1. CDR3 nucleotide sequence: TGTGCCAGCAGCTACGGGACAGGGTCTGGAAACACCATATATTTT. It codes for CASSYGTGSGNTIYF. Full variable domain (rest looked up from reference TRBV7-2 and TRBJ1-3): GAGVSQSPSNKVTEKGKDVELRCDPISGHTALYWYRQSLGQGLEFLIYFQGNSAPDKSGLPSDRFSAERTGGSVSTLTIQRTQQEDSAVYLCASSYGTGSGNTIYFGEGSWLTVV.